The subject of this entry is one T cell receptor beta chain. The CDR3 spans 16 residues. CDR1 is GTSNPN, CDR2 SVGIG, per germline (reference sequence). The V segment lost 4 bases and the J segment 4 bases; nucleotides outside the gene matches: 13. These data are taken from a study of blood T cell repertoires in COVID-19. Study at large: The United States, Italy and Spain provided the acute and convalescent COVID-19 samples.

Methods used by the authors: Reference gene primer amplification gave estimated nucleated cell counts. Clones were read by immunoSEQ multiplex PCR, and TCRdb kept only the in-frame ones, dropping some. That table furnishes V, J and clone size, whereas the DNA furnished D and trimming. The sample holds about 250,000 clones; around 90% are singletons and the top ten take 0.83%. The V gene is TRBV30, the J gene TRBJ1-3; 7 nucleotides line up with TRBD1. The receptor comes from a man between 25 and 39 years old with COVID-19, enrolled during active disease. Sequences were obtained from peripheral blood. In DNA, the CDR3 is TGTGCCTGGAACCACCGGGACAGACCCTCAGGAAACACCATATATTTT. Translated, it gives CAWNHRDRPSGNTIYF.